This TCR beta chain was identified in a study of siplizumab effects on memory and regulatory T cells. Findings and caveats of the study: No assignable naive or memory phenotype existed for roughly 80-97% of proliferating CD4+ or CD8+ clones. Mapping to unstimulated subsets was achieved for only a minor fraction of alloreactive clones. A significant reduction in alloreactive sequences traceable to unstimulated CD4+ memory cells was produced by siplizumab. It seemed that naive T cells were more diverse than memory cells and were major contributors to the alloresponse.

The CDR3 extends over 11 amino acids. Trimming left V 3 bases short and J 5 bases short, with 2 bases between. Germline lookup yields CDR1 KGHSH and CDR2 LQKENI. Assay: immunoSEQ multiplex PCR; the TCRdb copy retains only in-frame clones and omits some. The repertoire holds about 87,000 clones, with over 80% as singletons. As regards this clone: The antigen is not known.

J is TRBJ2-1 and V is TRBV18; no definite D call. The specimen sequenced was CD4+ T cells sorted from blood. The TCR comes from a human donor in good health. The CDR3 here is CASSPDNEQFF. DNA for the CDR3: TGTGCCAGCTCACCGGACAATGAGCAGTTCTTC.